A single sample gave rise to the 12 T cell receptor beta chains below, sequenced in a study of control samples from healthy donors and cancer patients. The repertoire was sequenced with immunoSEQ multiplex PCR; TCRdb's copy has only in-frame clones and lacks some. This sample yields about 220,000 clones, of which about 93% are seen a single time; roughly 1.6% belongs to the top ten. Sequencing was carried out using blood. Receptor source: a man over 45 in good health.

This CDR3 is CASSHIQAPNTGELFF. In DNA form, the CDR3 reads TGTGCCAGCAGCCACATTCAAGCCCCGAACACCGGGGAGCTGTTTTTT. This rearrangement joins TRBV14 to TRBJ2-2; D not resolved. The germline V gene encodes CDR1 SGHDN and CDR2 FVKESK. The CDR3 has 16 residues. The V gene lost 3 bases and the J gene lost 0 bases, with 11 bases spanning the gap.

The chain couples TRBV4-1 to TRBJ2-2, with a weak D call TRBD2 (6 bases). The length of the CDR3 is 17 residues. CDR1 is MGHRA and CDR2 is YSYEKL in the germline V gene. Trimming removed 1 base from V and 0 bases from J, with 12 bases in between. CDR3 sequence reads: CASSQVGAGTNTGELFF. The CDR3 DNA sequence: TGCGCCAGCAGCCAAGTTGGAGCGGGCACGAACACCGGGGAGCTGTTTTTT.

The rearrangement joins TRBV19 to TRBJ2-5; TRBD2 aligns across 8 bases. This CDR3 comprises 17 residues. V trimming: 1 base; J trimming: 5 bases; junction bases outside the gene matches: 12. Germline assignment: CDR1 LNHDA and CDR2 SQIVND (reference sequence). The CDR3 coding sequence is TGTGCCAGTAGTATAGTTTTAATCCGGGGGGGCCAGGAGACCCAGTACTTC. This translates into CASSIVLIRGGQETQYF.

The rearrangement joins TRBV5-1 to TRBJ2-1; 8 bases map to TRBD2. The ends lost 4 bases at V and 9 bases at J; junction bases unmatched: 12. CDR1 and CDR2 from the germline V gene are SGHRS and YFSETQ. CDR3 length: 15 residues. The CDR3: CASSLSSGGRGEQFF. DNA for the CDR3: TGCGCCAGCAGCCTCTCAAGCGGGGGCAGGGGTGAGCAGTTCTTC.

The genes are TRBV27 and TRBJ1-2, with 8 nucleotides matching TRBD1. This CDR3 contains 13 residues. Per the germline V gene, CDR1 is MNHEY and CDR2 is SMNVEV (reference sequence). The junction had 3 bases not matched to a gene; V was cut back by 7 bases and J by 2 bases. CDR3 residues: CASTWDRNYGYTF. The CDR3 DNA reads as TGTGCCAGCACTTGGGACAGGAACTATGGCTACACCTTC.

The chain links TRBV11-1 to TRBJ1-1; TRBD1 matches 9 bases. The CDR3 consists of 15 residues. CDR1 is SGHAT, CDR2 FQDESV, per germline (reference sequence). J was trimmed by 3 bases and V by 5 bases; bases with no gene match: 7. The CDR3, as DNA: TGTGCCAGCAGCCCAGATAGGACAGGGGACACTGAAGCTTTCTTT. This sequence encodes CASSPDRTGDTEAFF.

This rearrangement joins TRBV6-5 to TRBJ1-1; D is undetermined. Germline CDR1 is MNHEY and CDR2 is SVGAGI. Trimming shortened V by 7 bases and J by 8 bases, and 17 bases separated the two germline ends. The CDR3 is made up of 13 amino acids. CDR3 sequence (DNA): TGTGCCAGCAAATTTGGTAGCAGCGGCGAAGCTTTCTTT. This sequence encodes CASKFGSSGEAFF.

The chain joins TRBV12-3 or TRBV12-4 to TRBJ1-5, with D uncertain. The CDR3 totals 11 residues. Deletions cut 3 bases from V and 6 bases from J, with 3 bases between. The CDR3 coding sequence is TGTGCCAGCAGTTTGACTCAGCCCCAGCATTTT. Encoded protein: CASSLTQPQHF.

The chain is built from TRBV6-5 and TRBJ1-5, with 11 bases aligning to TRBD1. V lost 6 bases to trimming and J lost 6 bases; unmatched junction nucleotides: 1. The CDR3 length is 13 residues. Germline CDR1 is MNHEY and CDR2 is SVGAGI. The CDR3 here is CASRGTGGQPQHF. DNA of the CDR3: TGTGCCAGCAGAGGGACAGGGGGTCAGCCCCAGCATTTT.

The chain employs TRBV15 and TRBJ2-1; tentative D call: TRBD1 (6 bases). This CDR3 is built from 15 residues. Germline loops: CDR1 LNHNV, CDR2 YYDKDF (reference sequence). V was trimmed by 0 bases and J by 8 bases, leaving 14 bases between them. The CDR3 region is CATSRDYDRIHEQFF. Written as DNA, the CDR3 is TGTGCCACCAGCAGAGATTACGACAGGATCCATGAGCAGTTCTTC. The full variable domain, in which reference TRBV15 and TRBJ2-1 provide the parts outside the CDR3, is DAMVIQNPRYQVTQFGKPVTLSCSQTLNHNVMYWYQQKSSQAPKLLFHYYDKDFNNEADTPDNFQSRRPNTSFCFLDIRSPGLGDTAMYLCATSRDYDRIHEQFFGPGTRLTVL.

This chain's CDR3 is CASRTGTAGANVLTF. The CDR3 coding sequence is TGTGCCAGCAGAACCGGGACAGCTGGGGCCAACGTCCTGACTTTC. The chain carries TRBV6-5 and TRBJ2-6, with 7 bases lining up with TRBD1. V lost 6 bases to trimming and J lost 2 bases; unmatched junction nucleotides: 4. There are 15 residues in the CDR3. Germline CDR1 and CDR2: MNHEY and SVGAGI.

The rearrangement links TRBV2 to TRBJ2-7, with TRBD1 identical over 7 bases. With 10 bases clipped from V and 9 bases from J, the junction kept 15 bases outside the gene matches. The CDR3 totals 13 residues. Per the germline V gene, CDR1 is SNHLY and CDR2 is FYNNEI. CDR3: CATRGQTLVGQYF. CDR3 DNA: TGTGCCACCCGGGGACAGACCCTAGTGGGGCAGTACTTC. Full variable domain (outside the CDR3, taken from reference TRBV2 and TRBJ2-7): EPEVTQTPSHQVTQMGQEVILRCVPISNHLYFYWYRQILGQKVEFLVSFYNNEISEKSEIFDDQFSVERPDGSNFTLKIRSTKLEDSAMYFCATRGQTLVGQYFGPGTRLTVT.